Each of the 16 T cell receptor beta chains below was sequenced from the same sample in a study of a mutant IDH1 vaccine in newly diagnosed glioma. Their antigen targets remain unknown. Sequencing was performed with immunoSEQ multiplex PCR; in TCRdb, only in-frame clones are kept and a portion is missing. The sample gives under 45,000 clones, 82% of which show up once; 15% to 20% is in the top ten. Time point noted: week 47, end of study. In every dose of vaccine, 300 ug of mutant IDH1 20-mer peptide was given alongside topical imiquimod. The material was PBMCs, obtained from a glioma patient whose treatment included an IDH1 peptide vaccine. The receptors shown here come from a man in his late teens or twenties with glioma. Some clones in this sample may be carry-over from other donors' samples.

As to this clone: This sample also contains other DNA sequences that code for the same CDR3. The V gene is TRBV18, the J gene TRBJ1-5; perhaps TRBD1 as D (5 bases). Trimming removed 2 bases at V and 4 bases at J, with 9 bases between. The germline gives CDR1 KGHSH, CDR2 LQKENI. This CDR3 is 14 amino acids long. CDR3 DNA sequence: TGTGCCAGCTCACCAGGGCAGGGAAATCAGCCCCAGCATTTT. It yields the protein CASSPGQGNQPQHF.

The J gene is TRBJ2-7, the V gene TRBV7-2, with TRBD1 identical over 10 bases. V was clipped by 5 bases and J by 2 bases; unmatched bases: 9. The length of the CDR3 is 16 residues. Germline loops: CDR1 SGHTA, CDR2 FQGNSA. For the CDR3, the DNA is TGTGCCAGCAGCGCATCCGGGACAGGGGCGCCCTACGAGCAGTACTTC. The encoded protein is CASSASGTGAPYEQYF.

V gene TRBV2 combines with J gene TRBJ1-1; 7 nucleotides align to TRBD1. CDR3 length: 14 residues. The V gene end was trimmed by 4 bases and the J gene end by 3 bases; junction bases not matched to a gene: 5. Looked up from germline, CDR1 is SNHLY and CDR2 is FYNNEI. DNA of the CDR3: TGTGCCAGCAGTGGACAGGGTGGGGACACTGAAGCTTTCTTT. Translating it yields CASSGQGGDTEAFF.

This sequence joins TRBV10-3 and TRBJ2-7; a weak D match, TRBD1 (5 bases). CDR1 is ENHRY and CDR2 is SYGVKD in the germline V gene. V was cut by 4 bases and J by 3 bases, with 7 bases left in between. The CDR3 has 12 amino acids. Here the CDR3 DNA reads TGTGCCATCAGTGGGGGCGTCTACGAGCAGTACTTC. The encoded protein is CAISGGVYEQYF.

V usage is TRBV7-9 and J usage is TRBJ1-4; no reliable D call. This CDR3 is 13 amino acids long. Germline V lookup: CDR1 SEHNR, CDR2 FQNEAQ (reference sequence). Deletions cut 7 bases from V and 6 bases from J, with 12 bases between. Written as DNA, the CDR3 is TGTGCCAGCACCCCGGGATGGGATGAAAAACTGTTTTTT. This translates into CASTPGWDEKLFF.

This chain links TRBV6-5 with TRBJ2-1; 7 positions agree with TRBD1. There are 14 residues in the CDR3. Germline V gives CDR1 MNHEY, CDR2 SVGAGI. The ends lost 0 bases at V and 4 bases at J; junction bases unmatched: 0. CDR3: CASSYSGQYNEQFF. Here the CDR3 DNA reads TGTGCCAGCAGTTACTCGGGACAGTACAATGAGCAGTTCTTC.

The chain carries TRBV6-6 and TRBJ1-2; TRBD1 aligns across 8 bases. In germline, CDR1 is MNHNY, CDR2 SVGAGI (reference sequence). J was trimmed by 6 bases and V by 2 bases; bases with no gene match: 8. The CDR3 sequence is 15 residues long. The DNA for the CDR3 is TGTGCCAGCAGTTACCCGACAGGGGTTCAGCATGGCTACACCTTC. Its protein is CASSYPTGVQHGYTF.

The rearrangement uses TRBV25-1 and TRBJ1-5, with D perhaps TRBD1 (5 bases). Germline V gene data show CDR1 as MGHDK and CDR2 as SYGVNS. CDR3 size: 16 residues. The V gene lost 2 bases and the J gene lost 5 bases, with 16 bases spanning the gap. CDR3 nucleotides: TGTGCCAGCAGTGAAAAGGACATTTCCGGGTATCAGCCCCAGCATTTT. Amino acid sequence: CASSEKDISGYQPQHF.

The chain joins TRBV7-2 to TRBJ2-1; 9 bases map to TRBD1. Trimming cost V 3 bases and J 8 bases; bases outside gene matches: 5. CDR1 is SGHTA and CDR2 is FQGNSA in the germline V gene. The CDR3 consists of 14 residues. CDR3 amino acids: CASSFGTGTYEQFF. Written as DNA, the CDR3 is TGTGCCAGCAGCTTCGGGACAGGGACATATGAGCAGTTCTTC.

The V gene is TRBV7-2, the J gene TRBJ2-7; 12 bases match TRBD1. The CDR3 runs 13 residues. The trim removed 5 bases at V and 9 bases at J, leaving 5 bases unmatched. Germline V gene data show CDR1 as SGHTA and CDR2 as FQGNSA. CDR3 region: CASSGTGGLTQYF. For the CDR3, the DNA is TGTGCCAGCAGCGGGACAGGGGGCTTGACGCAGTACTTC.

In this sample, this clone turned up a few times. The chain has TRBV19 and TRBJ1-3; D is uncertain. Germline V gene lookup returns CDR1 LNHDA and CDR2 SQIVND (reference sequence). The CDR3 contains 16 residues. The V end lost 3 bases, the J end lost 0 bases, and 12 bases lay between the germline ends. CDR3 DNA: TGTGCCAGTAGTATCACATTCTGGAGCTCTGGAAACACCATATATTTT. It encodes CASSITFWSSGNTIYF.

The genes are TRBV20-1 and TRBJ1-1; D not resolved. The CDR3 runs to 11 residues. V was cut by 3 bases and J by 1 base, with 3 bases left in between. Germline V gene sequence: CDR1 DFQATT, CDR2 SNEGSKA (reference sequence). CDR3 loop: CSASKNTEAFF. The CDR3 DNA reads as TGCAGTGCTAGTAAGAACACTGAAGCTTTCTTT.

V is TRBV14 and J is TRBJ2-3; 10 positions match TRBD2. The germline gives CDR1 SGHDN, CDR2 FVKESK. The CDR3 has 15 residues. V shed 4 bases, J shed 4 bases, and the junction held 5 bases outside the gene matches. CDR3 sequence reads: CASSPPGLASDTQYF. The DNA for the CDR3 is TGTGCCAGCAGCCCTCCGGGACTAGCGTCAGATACGCAGTATTTT. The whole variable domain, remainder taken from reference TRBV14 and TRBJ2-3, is EAGVTQFPSHSVIEKGQTVTLRCDPISGHDNLYWYRRVMGKEIKFLLHFVKESKQDESGMPNNRFLAERTGGTYSTLKVQPAELEDSGVYFCASSPPGLASDTQYFGPGTRLTVL.

The CDR3 nucleotides read TGTGCCTGGAATCCCGCATCCTACCCACCCGAAAAACTGTTTTTT. It yields the protein CAWNPASYPPEKLFF. This chain joins TRBV30 and TRBJ1-4; D is undetermined. This CDR3 is built from 15 residues. The V end was cut by 4 bases, the J end by 8 bases, with 20 bases between. The germline V gene has CDR1 GTSNPN and CDR2 SVGIG (reference sequence).

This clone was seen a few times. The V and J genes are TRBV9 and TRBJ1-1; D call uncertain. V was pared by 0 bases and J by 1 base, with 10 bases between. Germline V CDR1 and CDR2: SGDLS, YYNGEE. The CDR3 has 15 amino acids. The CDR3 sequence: CASSVDGLGNTEAFF. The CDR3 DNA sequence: TGTGCCAGCAGCGTAGATGGGTTGGGGAACACTGAAGCTTTCTTT.

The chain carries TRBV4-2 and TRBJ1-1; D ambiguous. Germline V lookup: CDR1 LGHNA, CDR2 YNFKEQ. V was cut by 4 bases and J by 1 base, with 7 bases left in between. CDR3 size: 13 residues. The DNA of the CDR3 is TGTGCCAGCAGCCGGACCCCGAACACTGAAGCTTTCTTT. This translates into CASSRTPNTEAFF.